The entry below gives a single T cell receptor beta chain sequence along with its context. As yet, its antigen is unknown. The record originates from a study of T cell clonotyping in hematopoietic cell transplantation. Study-level findings and limits: Broader posttransplant TCR repertoire diversity was predicted by graft donor and pretransplant recipient Inverse Simpson Index values. No sorting was done, leaving CD4 and CD8 contributions mixed. Few recipient clonotypes overlapped donors; over 95% were de novo at given depth.

Recipients were bled about 28 days pretransplant and at posttransplant days 30, 100, 180. Sequencing used immunoSEQ multiplex PCR; TCRdb keeps in-frame clones, though not all of them. The sample gives roughly 13,000 clones, 72% of which show up once; approximately 14% is in the top ten. The CDR3 covers 14 residues. Looked up from germline, CDR1 is MNHNS and CDR2 is SASEGT. The clonotype originates from a male patient between 55 and 70 years old who had an allogeneic stem cell transplant from an unrelated donor, so the T cells may come from the graft donor. Some clones in this sample may be carry-over from other donors' samples. V usage is TRBV6-1 and J usage is TRBJ2-5, with 9 positions matching TRBD1. The DNA end lines up better with TRBJ2-7; the J call may be wrong. The specimen was peripheral blood mononuclear cells, collected 180 days after allogeneic stem cell transplant. CDR3 amino acids: CASTWDRALYEQYF. CDR3 sequence (DNA): TGTGCCAGCACCTGGGACAGGGCCCTCTACGAGCAGTACTTC.